The sequence of this TCR beta chain was determined in a study of Graves' ophthalmopathy and Graves' hyperthyroidism. The study, taken as a whole, reports: Using a 13-signature model, the authors split ophthalmopathy from stable hyperthyroidism, with just under 90% sensitivity and approximately 80% specificity.

The study amplified TCR beta CDR3 regions using RNA transcripts. First-round RT-PCR with HTBI primers preceded a second-round multiplex PCR. TCRdb re-called the multiplex PCR reads through MiXCR, storing one row per CDR3 protein. The profile shows about 210,000 distinct CDR3 sequences, approximately 28% of them singletons. There are many counts of this clonotype. What it binds is unknown. For donors with ophthalmopathy, the disease showed moderate-to-severe activity, reached CAS ≥3 and NOSPECS ≥4, and had lasted under 3 months. Diagnosis used clinical symptoms, serum thyroxine, TRAb, thyroid ultrasound and orbital computed tomography. The authors used Ficoll-Paque density gradient centrifugation to separate PBMCs. The input was around 10 ml of fresh peripheral blood. Unmatched junction bases numbered 13, after V lost 3 bases and J lost 6 bases. This CDR3 is built from 17 residues. Germline CDR1 is LNHNV and CDR2 is YYDKDF (reference sequence).

The chain is built from TRBV15 and TRBJ2-2, with 7 nucleotides matching TRBD2. This sequence was found in a man in his fifties or sixties with Graves' ophthalmopathy. The sequenced sample consisted of peripheral blood. CDR3: CATSSPWREGLPGELFF. CDR3 DNA sequence: TGTGCCACCAGCAGCCCCTGGAGGGAGGGCCTTCCCGGGGAGCTGTTTTTT.